Following are 24 T cell receptor beta chains from one sample sequenced in a study of cytomegalovirus exposure and HLA in healthy donors. Both 60 Vbeta primers and 13 Jbeta primers went into the PCR. The assay was immunoSEQ multiplex PCR, and TCRdb's table has in-frame clones only and misses some. The data hold tens of thousands of clones, with over 70% observed a single time. The material sequenced was PBMCs. These receptors were obtained from a man aged 45-65 years in good health and CMV-seropositive.

The chain uses TRBV7-2 and TRBJ1-1, with D tentatively TRBD1 (5 bases). The germline V gene encodes CDR1 SGHTA and CDR2 FQGNSA. Trimming took off 8 bases at V and 3 bases at J, with 16 bases between the two ends. The CDR3 sequence is 14 residues long. DNA of the CDR3: TGTGCCAGCTTCAAATCAGGGAAAGACACTGAAGCTTTCTTT. Encoded protein: CASFKSGKDTEAFF. The full variable domain, its missing parts supplied by reference TRBV7-2 and TRBJ1-1, is GAGVSQSPSNKVTEKGKDVELRCDPISGHTALYWYRQSLGQGLEFLIYFQGNSAPDKSGLPSDRFSAERTGGSVSTLTIQRTQQEDSAVYLCASFKSGKDTEAFFGQGTRLTVV.

V gene TRBV7-6 combines with J gene TRBJ1-1, with a weak D call TRBD1 (5 bases). The CDR3 is made up of 14 amino acids. V shed 3 bases and J shed 4 bases, with 12 bases lying between them. Germline assignment: CDR1 SGHVS and CDR2 FNYEAQ. As DNA, the CDR3 is TGTGCCAGCAGCTTGGGGGGGTCAGGCACTGAAGCTTTCTTT. Encoded protein: CASSLGGSGTEAFF.

This sequence joins TRBV5-6 and TRBJ1-4; D is perhaps TRBD1 (6 bases). From germline, CDR1 is SGHDT and CDR2 YYEEEE. CDR3 size: 19 residues. V lost 4 bases and J 0 bases, leaving 22 bases between the germline ends. The CDR3 sequence: CASSNQAGTRISTNEKLFF. CDR3 bases: TGTGCCAGCAGCAACCAAGCCGGGACAAGGATTTCAACTAATGAAAAACTGTTTTTT.

Concerning this clone itself: One end of the junction does not line up with germline, which may come from a read error. The rearrangement uses TRBV30 and TRBJ2-1; D is ambiguous. This CDR3 is built from 14 residues. Germline V gives CDR1 GTSNPN, CDR2 SVGIG (reference sequence). As DNA, the CDR3 is TGTGCCCGGAGCGAGACTTACTCCTACAATGAGCAGTTCTTC. This sequence encodes CARSETYSYNEQFF.

The chain carries TRBV5-1 and TRBJ2-7, with TRBD2 identical over 12 bases. The CDR3 runs to 17 residues. With 3 bases clipped from V and 4 bases from J, the junction kept 11 bases outside the gene matches. CDR1 SGHRS and CDR2 YFSETQ come from the germline V gene. The CDR3 spells CASSWGSTSGGLYEQYF. DNA of the CDR3: TGCGCCAGCAGCTGGGGGTCAACTAGCGGGGGGCTTTACGAGCAGTACTTC.

The chain recombines TRBV27 with TRBJ1-5, with D possibly TRBD1 on 6 matching bases. V was shortened by 1 base and J by 2 bases, with 9 bases between the two germline ends. The length of the CDR3 is 15 residues. From germline, CDR1 is MNHEY and CDR2 SMNVEV (reference sequence). The DNA for the CDR3 is TGTGCCAGCAGTTTATGGGGGCGGGGCAATCAGCCCCAGCATTTT. Its translation is CASSLWGRGNQPQHF.

This chain connects TRBV10-2 to TRBJ2-7; 9 nucleotides align to TRBD2. The CDR3 covers 15 residues. Germline V gives CDR1 WSHSY, CDR2 SAAADI. V was clipped by 0 bases and J by 2 bases; unmatched bases: 2. The CDR3 reads CASSESTSGPYEQYF. The DNA of the CDR3 is TGCGCCAGCAGTGAGTCGACTAGCGGACCCTACGAGCAGTACTTC.

The chain recombines TRBV7-6 with TRBJ2-2, with D possibly TRBD1 on 6 matching bases. The CDR3 covers 15 residues. Germline V gene sequence: CDR1 SGHVS, CDR2 FNYEAQ. V dropped 0 bases and J dropped 1 base, with 6 bases sitting between them. This CDR3 is CASSLARGNTGELFF. The CDR3 coding sequence is TGTGCCAGCAGCTTAGCCAGGGGGAACACCGGGGAGCTGTTTTTT.

The chain links TRBV4-2 to TRBJ1-2; D gene uncertain. This CDR3 is 15 amino acids long. Trimming removed 1 base from V and 4 bases from J, with 13 bases in between. Germline lookup yields CDR1 LGHNA and CDR2 YNFKEQ. For the CDR3, the DNA is TGTGCCAGCAGCCAAGTTGGCATCGAGGGCTATGGCTACACCTTC. Protein sequence: CASSQVGIEGYGYTF.

The chain joins TRBV27 to TRBJ1-5; 8 bases align to TRBD1. V trimming: 5 bases; J trimming: 4 bases; junction bases outside the gene matches: 10. The CDR3 runs 16 residues. The germline CDR1 and CDR2 sequences are MNHEY and SMNVEV (reference sequence). In nucleotides, the CDR3 is TGTGCCAGCAGTGGTGTGACAGGGGTTGGGAATCAGCCCCAGCATTTT. This codes for CASSGVTGVGNQPQHF.

Worth noting for this clone: Distinct nucleotide sequences in the sample also encode this CDR3. The chain carries TRBV19 and TRBJ2-1; tentatively, D is TRBD2 (5 bases). Trimming removed 5 bases from V and 0 bases from J, with 14 bases in between. Germline V gene data show CDR1 as LNHDA and CDR2 as SQIVND (reference sequence). The length of the CDR3 is 16 residues. This chain's CDR3 is CASSRGRVSSYNEQFF. CDR3 nucleotide sequence: TGTGCCAGTAGTCGCGGGCGGGTTAGCTCCTACAATGAGCAGTTCTTC.

The chain links TRBV5-1 to TRBJ2-1; D is possibly TRBD2 (6 bases). Per the germline V gene, CDR1 is SGHRS and CDR2 is YFSETQ. The CDR3 spans 14 residues. The V gene lost 2 bases and the J gene lost 4 bases, with 10 bases spanning the gap. The CDR3 region is CASSLREKYNEQFF. CDR3 nucleotide sequence: TGCGCCAGCAGCTTACGGGAGAAGTACAATGAGCAGTTCTTC.

This clone was seen just once. The chain employs TRBV30 and TRBJ2-1; TRBD2 aligns across 9 bases. V lost 1 base, J lost 5 bases, and 12 bases stayed unmatched. Germline V gene data show CDR1 as GTSNPN and CDR2 as SVGIG (reference sequence). This CDR3 is built from 17 residues. CDR3 residues: CAWSAGLARGLDNEQFF. Here the CDR3 DNA reads TGTGCCTGGAGTGCAGGACTAGCGAGGGGGTTGGACAATGAGCAGTTCTTC.

V usage is TRBV29-1 and J usage is TRBJ1-1; D ambiguous. CDR3 size: 11 residues. The V gene's germline CDR1 is SQVTM and CDR2 ANQGSEA. V lost 4 bases to trimming and J lost 8 bases, with 11 bases between them. CDR3 sequence (DNA): TGCAGCGTTGCCCGAGGGTCGGAAGCTTTCTTT. It specifies CSVARGSEAFF.

This chain uses TRBV2 with TRBJ1-3; D not certain. The CDR3 has 15 amino acids. The V gene's germline CDR1 is SNHLY and CDR2 FYNNEI. V was cut by 2 bases and J by 6 bases, with 14 bases left in between. The CDR3 loop reads CASSELRADVNTIYF. CDR3 coding DNA: TGTGCCAGCAGTGAACTGCGGGCGGACGTAAACACCATATATTTT.

The V gene is TRBV29-1, the J gene TRBJ2-3, with D possibly being TRBD1 (5 bases). Germline CDR1 reads SQVTM; CDR2 reads ANQGSEA. The CDR3 sequence is 16 residues long. V shed 0 bases and J shed 3 bases, with 16 bases lying between them. The CDR3 spells CSVEDWQGPQTDTQYF. CDR3 bases: TGCAGCGTTGAAGATTGGCAGGGTCCACAGACAGATACGCAGTATTTT.

This chain links TRBV5-1 with TRBJ1-5; weak D call: TRBD1 (5 bases). V shed 4 bases and J shed 0 bases, with 11 bases lying between them. The germline CDR1 and CDR2 sequences are SGHRS and YFSETQ. This CDR3 contains 15 residues. The CDR3, as DNA: TGCGCCAGCAGCAACGGGGGTTATAGCAATCAGCCCCAGCATTTT. The encoded protein is CASSNGGYSNQPQHF.

The rearrangement joins TRBV27 to TRBJ2-6, with D perhaps matching TRBD2 (5 bases). Trimming cost V 7 bases and J 0 bases, with 19 bases left between them. The CDR3 covers 18 residues. Germline CDR1 reads MNHEY; CDR2 reads SMNVEV (reference sequence). The CDR3 reads CASTRGGAVISGANVLTF. Written as DNA, the CDR3 is TGTGCCAGCACCCGAGGAGGAGCGGTGATCTCTGGGGCCAACGTCCTGACTTTC.

CDR3: CASRGGLSTDTQYF. The CDR3 DNA is TGTGCCAGCCGAGGGGGCCTAAGCACAGATACGCAGTATTTT. The chain employs TRBV2 and TRBJ2-3, with 7 bases lining up with TRBD1. Germline CDR1 is SNHLY and CDR2 is FYNNEI. The V segment lost 8 bases and the J segment 0 bases; nucleotides outside the gene matches: 5. The CDR3 is made up of 14 amino acids.

This clone has a single count. This chain links TRBV30 with TRBJ1-6; 7 positions match TRBD1. CDR1 GTSNPN and CDR2 SVGIG come from the germline V gene (reference sequence). This CDR3 is 14 amino acids long. V lost 2 bases, J lost 7 bases, and 5 bases stayed unmatched. CDR3 loop: CAWSRTGENSPLHF. As DNA, the CDR3 is TGTGCCTGGAGTAGGACAGGCGAAAATTCACCCCTCCACTTT.

V is TRBV28 and J is TRBJ1-6, with TRBD1 matching 9 bases. V was pared by 5 bases and J by 4 bases, with 15 bases of the junction left unmatched. The CDR3 is 19 amino acids. The germline CDR1 and CDR2 sequences are MDHEN and SYDVKM. CDR3 in DNA: TGTGCCAGCAGTCTTTATTCCGTAACACAGGGGGCTTATAATTCACCCCTCCACTTT. Translating it yields CASSLYSVTQGAYNSPLHF.

The J gene is TRBJ2-7, the V gene TRBV6-5; TRBD1 aligns across 9 bases. The germline V gene has CDR1 MNHEY and CDR2 SVGAGI. CDR3 size: 15 residues. The junction had 6 bases not matched to a gene; V was cut back by 5 bases and J by 1 base. The CDR3 region has the DNA TGTGCCAGCAGTGCCCAGACAGGGGGGTCCTACGAGCAGTACTTC. Translated, it gives CASSAQTGGSYEQYF.

The chain has TRBV12-5 and TRBJ2-3, with a tentative D call TRBD2 (5 bases). CDR1 is LGHNT and CDR2 is FRNRAP in the germline V gene. Trimming pared 6 bases from V and 8 bases from J, leaving 15 bases between. The CDR3 consists of 13 residues. CDR3 amino acids: CASGRGLLGTQYF. CDR3 DNA sequence: TGTGCTAGTGGGAGAGGGCTTTTAGGTACGCAGTATTTT.

The chain links TRBV11-3 to TRBJ2-1, with D uncertain. Germline CDR1 reads SGHNT; CDR2 reads YENEEA. This CDR3 region has 14 residues. V lost 5 bases to trimming and J lost 0 bases, with 8 bases between them. In DNA form, the CDR3 reads TGTGCCAGCAGCCCCGGCGGCTCCTACAATGAGCAGTTCTTC. Residues: CASSPGGSYNEQFF.